These 29 T cell receptor beta chains share one sample of origin, sequenced in a study of Graves' ophthalmopathy and Graves' hyperthyroidism. Amplification of the TCR beta CDR3 regions used RNA transcripts (as template). First-round RT-PCR employed HTBI primers, with a second-round multiplex PCR after it. MiXCR, applied by TCRdb to the multiplex PCR reads, yields one record per CDR3 protein. This sample carries 300,000 to 400,000 distinct CDR3 sequences, under 20% of them seen once, and the ten largest clones take around 12%. The sequenced material came from peripheral blood. These TCRs come from an adult man with Graves' ophthalmopathy.

This clonotype was counted at least ten times. The J gene is TRBJ2-7, the V gene TRBV7-9; no definite D call. V was trimmed by 7 bases and J by 2 bases, leaving 18 bases between them. Germline-derived CDR1 and CDR2 are SEHNR and FQNEAQ (reference sequence). CDR3 length equals 15 residues. The CDR3 loop reads CASNQMGPATYEQYF. The CDR3 bases are TGTGCCAGCAACCAAATGGGCCCCGCGACCTACGAGCAGTACTTC.

This clonotype showed up many times. The chain joins TRBV6-1 to TRBJ2-7; D may be TRBD2 (5 bases). V lost 1 base to trimming and J lost 6 bases, with 13 bases between them. Germline V gives CDR1 MNHNS, CDR2 SASEGT. The CDR3 spans 14 residues. The CDR3 sequence: CASSEGLPRLEQYF. In DNA, the CDR3 is TGTGCCAGCAGTGAAGGACTACCCCGCCTCGAGCAGTACTTC.

This clonotype was picked up many times. This sequence joins TRBV6-2 or TRBV6-3 and TRBJ1-5; 7 bases match TRBD1. The ends lost 8 bases at V and 0 bases at J; junction bases unmatched: 10. Germline CDR1 is MNHEY and CDR2 is SVGEGT. This CDR3 is built from 16 residues. CDR3 amino acids: CASAWDRDYSNQPQHF. As DNA, the CDR3 is TGTGCCAGCGCTTGGGACAGAGATTATAGCAATCAGCCCCAGCATTTT.

This clonotype was counted ten times or more. The rearrangement links TRBV2 to TRBJ2-6; 9 bases align to TRBD2. Unmatched junction bases numbered 2, after V lost 8 bases and J lost 0 bases. Germline V gives CDR1 SNHLY, CDR2 FYNNEI. The CDR3 spans 15 residues. The CDR3 loop is CASVAGASGANVLTF. In nucleotides, the CDR3 is TGTGCCAGCGTAGCGGGGGCCTCTGGGGCCAACGTCCTGACTTTC.

This clonotype was detected many times. The V gene is TRBV12-3 or TRBV12-4, the J gene TRBJ1-1; D is unclear. The CDR3 loop spans 14 amino acids. The V and J ends lost 1 base and 4 bases respectively, with 10 bases between them. The CDR3 here is CASSLGAGSTEAFF. The CDR3 bases are TGTGCCAGCAGTTTAGGTGCGGGGTCCACTGAAGCTTTCTTT.

This clonotype was observed many times. This sequence joins TRBV27 and TRBJ1-2; maybe TRBD1 (6 bases). There are 13 residues in the CDR3. Looked up from germline, CDR1 is MNHEY and CDR2 is SMNVEV (reference sequence). V was cut by 5 bases and J by 5 bases, with 12 bases left in between. The CDR3 here is CASSVTGRYGYTF. In DNA, the CDR3 is TGTGCCAGCAGTGTGACAGGCAGATATGGCTACACCTTC.

In this sample, this clonotype turned up many times. The chain combines TRBV11-2 with TRBJ1-1; D is perhaps TRBD1 (5 bases). The CDR3 extends over 15 amino acids. Germline V gene data show CDR1 as SGHAT and CDR2 as FQNNGV. The V gene lost 5 bases and the J gene lost 5 bases, with 18 bases spanning the gap. The CDR3 loop reads CASSLLSPRATEAFF. DNA for the CDR3: TGTGCCAGCAGCCTACTATCCCCCAGGGCGACTGAAGCTTTCTTT.

The table lists this clonotype with many counts. The chain recombines TRBV6-1 with TRBJ1-1; unclear D gene. Per the germline V gene, CDR1 is MNHNS and CDR2 is SASEGT. V shed 8 bases and J shed 1 base, with 17 bases lying between them. This CDR3 has 15 amino acids. The CDR3 is CASLPSTMKNTEAFF. CDR3 DNA sequence: TGTGCCAGCCTCCCTTCCACCATGAAGAACACTGAAGCTTTCTTT.

This clonotype was seen only a few times. CDR3 in amino acids: CASSRAGGLVRYEQYF. The CDR3 region has the DNA TGTGCCAGTAGTCGAGCTGGTGGACTAGTGCGTTACGAGCAGTACTTC. This chain joins TRBV19 and TRBJ2-7; 7 positions match TRBD2. The V gene end was trimmed by 5 bases and the J gene end by 4 bases; junction bases not matched to a gene: 14. In germline, CDR1 is LNHDA, CDR2 SQIVND (reference sequence). The CDR3 is made up of 16 amino acids. The full variable domain, in which reference TRBV19 and TRBJ2-7 provide the parts outside the CDR3, is DGGITQSPKYLFRKEGQNVTLSCEQNLNHDAMYWYRQDPGQGLRLIYYSQIVNDFQKGDIAEGYSVSREKKESFPLTVTSAQKNPTAFYLCASSRAGGLVRYEQYFGPGTRLTVT.

This clonotype showed up just a few times. The genes are TRBV6-4 and TRBJ2-5; 8 nucleotides match TRBD1. With 3 bases clipped from V and 4 bases from J, the junction kept 4 bases outside the gene matches. CDR1 is MRHNA and CDR2 is SNTAGT in the germline V gene. The CDR3 has 14 amino acids. In DNA, the CDR3 is TGTGCCAGCAGTGAAAGCAGGGGGCTAGAGACCCAGTACTTC. Protein: CASSESRGLETQYF.

This clonotype was picked up one time. This rearrangement joins TRBV6-1 to TRBJ1-2; tentatively, D is TRBD1 (6 bases). Trimming took off 6 bases at V and 2 bases at J, with 13 bases between the two ends. CDR3 length: 14 residues. Germline V CDR1 and CDR2: MNHNS, SASEGT. Here the CDR3 reads CASRPRGRNYGYTF. The DNA for the CDR3 is TGTGCCAGCAGACCTCGGGGGCGGAACTATGGCTACACCTTC.

This clonotype was counted many times. The J gene is TRBJ1-5, the V gene TRBV7-8; D possibly corresponds to TRBD1 (6 bases). The CDR3 is 16 residues long. CDR1 and CDR2 (germline): SGHVS, FQNEAQ. Trimming removed 5 bases at V and 5 bases at J, with 19 bases between. The CDR3 spells CASSQEDRPGDQPQHF. In DNA, the CDR3 is TGTGCCAGCAGCCAAGAAGATCGGCCAGGGGATCAGCCCCAGCATTTT.

This clonotype was detected many times. This chain links TRBV19 with TRBJ1-5, with TRBD1 identical over 9 bases. CDR3 length: 14 amino acids. Looked up from germline, CDR1 is LNHDA and CDR2 is SQIVND (reference sequence). The V gene end was trimmed by 3 bases and the J gene end by 4 bases; junction bases not matched to a gene: 1. The CDR3 sequence: CASSMGTGNQPQHF. Here the CDR3 DNA reads TGTGCCAGTAGTATGGGGACAGGGAATCAGCCCCAGCATTTT.

This chain uses TRBV6-1 with TRBJ2-1; D is ambiguous. The germline V gene encodes CDR1 MNHNS and CDR2 SASEGT. Trimming removed 2 bases from V and 13 bases from J, with 9 bases in between. The CDR3 is made up of 11 amino acids. The DNA for the CDR3 is TGTGCCAGCAGTGAACCCCTACGACAGTTCTTC. Protein sequence: CASSEPLRQFF.

At least ten counts were recorded for this clonotype. The V call is TRBV6-1, the J call TRBJ1-5; maybe TRBD1 (6 bases). CDR3 length: 13 residues. Germline CDR1 reads MNHNS; CDR2 reads SASEGT. V lost 9 bases to trimming and J lost 3 bases, with 12 bases between them. DNA of the CDR3: TGTGCCAGTAGGCGGACAGTCAATCAGCCCCAGCATTTT. This encodes CASRRTVNQPQHF.

This clonotype was seen many times. This chain links TRBV30 with TRBJ1-6; D uncertain. Germline loops: CDR1 GTSNPN, CDR2 SVGIG (reference sequence). With 0 bases removed from V and 9 bases from J, the gap between germline ends came to 15 bases. CDR3 length: 15 residues. DNA of the CDR3: TGTGCCTGGAGTGTAGTAGGACTAGCGCGTTCACCCCTCCACTTT. Amino acids: CAWSVVGLARSPLHF.

In its sample, this clonotype was seen many times. The rearrangement joins TRBV10-3 to TRBJ2-4; 12 bases are a match to TRBD2. V trimming: 3 bases; J trimming: 8 bases; junction bases outside the gene matches: 5. Germline CDR1 and CDR2: ENHRY and SYGVKD. The CDR3 length is 15 residues. In DNA, the CDR3 is TGTGCCATCAGTGACGAGGGACTAGCGGGTGACATTCAGTACTTC. Translated, it gives CAISDEGLAGDIQYF.

The table lists this clonotype with many counts. V gene TRBV3-1 combines with J gene TRBJ2-7; perhaps TRBD2 as D (7 bases). Germline V gene lookup returns CDR1 LGHDT and CDR2 YNNKEL (reference sequence). This CDR3 has 15 amino acids. V lost 0 bases to trimming and J lost 6 bases, with 15 bases between them. CDR3 loop: CASSQELGGGFEQYF. The DNA for the CDR3 is TGTGCCAGCAGCCAAGAACTAGGGGGAGGGTTCGAGCAGTACTTC.

The chain links TRBV19 to TRBJ2-7; D possibly uses TRBD1 or TRBD2 (5 bases each). The CDR3 runs to 13 residues. The V gene lost 4 bases and the J gene lost 6 bases, with 13 bases spanning the gap. Germline CDR1 reads LNHDA; CDR2 reads SQIVND (reference sequence). The chain's CDR3 is CASSNAGTLEQYF. CDR3 bases: TGTGCCAGTAGTAACGCAGGGACGCTCGAGCAGTACTTC.

This clonotype was seen ten or more times. This chain connects TRBV16 to TRBJ1-2; no firm D call. This CDR3 has 13 residues. The germline CDR1 and CDR2 sequences are KGHSY and FQNENV. With 0 bases removed from V and 6 bases from J, the gap between germline ends came to 8 bases. DNA of the CDR3: TGTGCCAGCAGCCAATCGCGTGGGAATGGCTACACCTTC. Its translation is CASSQSRGNGYTF.

In this sample, this clonotype turned up many times. The V gene is TRBV27, the J gene TRBJ2-5; TRBD1 matches at 12 bases. J gave up 4 bases and V 5 bases, and 11 bases lay outside the gene matches. From germline, CDR1 is MNHEY and CDR2 SMNVEV (reference sequence). This CDR3 comprises 17 residues. The DNA for the CDR3 is TGTGCCAGCAGTCCCCGGGTGGGACAGGGGGCTAGAGAGACCCAGTACTTC. Protein sequence: CASSPRVGQGARETQYF.

This chain connects TRBV5-1 to TRBJ2-5, with D possibly TRBD2 on 6 matching bases. The CDR3 has 17 amino acids. V was clipped by 2 bases and J by 2 bases, with 19 bases between them. CDR1 SGHRS and CDR2 YFSETQ come from the germline V gene. The CDR3 nucleotides read TGCGCCAGCAGCTTCGTTGCGGGGTCGGGCCCACAAGAGACCCAGTACTTC. Its protein product is CASSFVAGSGPQETQYF.

This clonotype was counted ten times or more. This rearrangement joins TRBV5-1 to TRBJ2-7; 10 positions agree with TRBD1. The CDR3 contains 15 residues. Germline lookup yields CDR1 SGHRS and CDR2 YFSETQ. J gave up 2 bases and V 2 bases, and 4 bases lay outside the gene matches. The CDR3 DNA reads as TGCGCCAGCAGCTTCCAGACAGGGGGCACCTACGAGCAGTACTTC. It is translated as CASSFQTGGTYEQYF. Together with reference TRBV5-1 and TRBJ2-7, the CDR3 gives the full variable domain: KAGVTQTPRYLIKTRGQQVTLSCSPISGHRSVSWYQQTPGQGLQFLFEYFSETQRNKGNFPGRFSGRQFSNSRSEMNVSTLELGDSALYLCASSFQTGGTYEQYFGPGTRLTVT.

This clonotype was seen many times. The rearrangement joins TRBV5-5 to TRBJ2-7, with D perhaps matching TRBD1 (6 bases). The ends were cut back, 6 bases at V and 6 bases at J, with 22 bases in the middle. The length of the CDR3 is 15 residues. Looked up from germline, CDR1 is SGHKS and CDR2 is YYEKEE (reference sequence). In nucleotides, the CDR3 is TGTGCCAGCACCCGGTTGGGGGCCGGGCCCTTCGAGCAGTACTTC. Translating gives CASTRLGAGPFEQYF. Together with reference TRBV5-5 and TRBJ2-7, the CDR3 gives the full variable domain: DAGVTQSPTHLIKTRGQQVTLRCSPISGHKSVSWYQQVLGQGPQFIFQYYEKEERGRGNFPDRFSARQFPNYSSELNVNALLLGDSALYLCASTRLGAGPFEQYFGPGTRLTVT.

The chain recombines TRBV6-2 or TRBV6-3 with TRBJ2-6; no definite D call. The CDR3 runs 13 residues. The V gene's germline CDR1 is MNHEY and CDR2 SVGEGT. The ends were cut back, 10 bases at V and 0 bases at J, with 7 bases in the middle. CDR3: CATRPSGANVLTF. The DNA for the CDR3 is TGTGCCACCCGGCCCTCTGGGGCCAACGTCCTGACTTTC.

The table lists this clonotype with many counts. CDR3 region: CASTERASGVYEQYF. CDR3 nucleotides: TGTGCCAGCACCGAAAGGGCTAGCGGGGTCTACGAGCAGTACTTC. The chain is built from TRBV6-5 and TRBJ2-7, with TRBD2 matching over 9 bases. The germline gives CDR1 MNHEY, CDR2 SVGAGI. V was clipped by 7 bases and J by 3 bases; unmatched bases: 10. This CDR3 region has 15 residues.

This clonotype was picked up many times. The chain uses TRBV29-1 and TRBJ1-1, with 10 nucleotides matching TRBD1. Trimming removed 7 bases from V and 5 bases from J; junction bases left unmatched: 10. The V gene's germline CDR1 is SQVTM and CDR2 ANQGSEA. This CDR3 comprises 14 residues. Written as DNA, the CDR3 is TGCAGCGCGATGGGACAGGGGAGAACGACTGAAGCTTTCTTT. Encoded protein: CSAMGQGRTTEAFF.

This clonotype was recorded at least ten times. V and J are TRBV10-3 and TRBJ1-2; tentative D call: TRBD1 (5 bases). The germline CDR1 and CDR2 sequences are ENHRY and SYGVKD. This CDR3 contains 16 residues. V lost 8 bases to trimming and J lost 2 bases, with 21 bases between them. The CDR3 is CAILKGLGVPNYGYTF. CDR3 in DNA: TGTGCCATCCTGAAGGGGCTGGGTGTGCCAAACTATGGCTACACCTTC.

Many counts were recorded for this clonotype. The chain couples TRBV12-3 or TRBV12-4 to TRBJ1-1; D unresolved. CDR3 length: 11 amino acids. Deletions cut 7 bases from V and 13 bases from J, with 16 bases between. CDR3 protein: CASKGLGAGFF. In nucleotides, the CDR3 is TGTGCCAGCAAGGGATTGGGCGCCGGTTTCTTT.